This entry is about one T cell receptor (beta chain). This sample is drawn from a study of T cell responses to AZD1222 COVID-19 vaccine. Profiling relied on immunoSEQ multiplex PCR, and the TCRdb table lists in-frame clones only, not all of them. This table has approximately 110,000 clones, over 75% appearing once. Germline V gene data show CDR1 as SGHRS and CDR2 as YFSETQ. Trimming at V came to 0 bases and at J to 0 bases, leaving 3 bases not matched to a gene. The CDR3 extends over 17 amino acids. This chain uses TRBV5-1 with TRBJ2-3; TRBD1 agrees at 11 bases. Sample: peripheral blood, taken 28 days after the second AZD1222 dose. The TCR sequence derives from an adult who received the AZD1222 COVID-19 vaccine. The CDR3 region is CASSLVGQGVSTDTQYF. CDR3 coding DNA: TGCGCCAGCAGCTTGGTGGGACAGGGGGTTAGCACAGATACGCAGTATTTT.